Listed here is a single T cell receptor (beta chain). The CDR3 contains 15 residues. Germline V lookup: CDR1 MNHEY, CDR2 SVGAGI. V lost 5 bases to trimming and J lost 5 bases, with 15 bases between them. The data derive from a study of T cell responses to AZD1222 COVID-19 vaccine. TCRdb's table, derived via immunoSEQ multiplex PCR, lists solely in-frame clones and lacks some. The data hold under 130,000 clones, with roughly 90% observed a single time. The sequence was obtained from an adult in good health. This specimen consisted of peripheral blood, obtained on day 0 of AZD1222 vaccination. V usage is TRBV6-5 and J usage is TRBJ2-2, with a tentative D call TRBD2 (6 bases). CDR3: CASSQRERTTGELFF. Here the CDR3 DNA reads TGTGCCAGCAGTCAACGGGAGCGAACAACCGGGGAGCTGTTTTTT.